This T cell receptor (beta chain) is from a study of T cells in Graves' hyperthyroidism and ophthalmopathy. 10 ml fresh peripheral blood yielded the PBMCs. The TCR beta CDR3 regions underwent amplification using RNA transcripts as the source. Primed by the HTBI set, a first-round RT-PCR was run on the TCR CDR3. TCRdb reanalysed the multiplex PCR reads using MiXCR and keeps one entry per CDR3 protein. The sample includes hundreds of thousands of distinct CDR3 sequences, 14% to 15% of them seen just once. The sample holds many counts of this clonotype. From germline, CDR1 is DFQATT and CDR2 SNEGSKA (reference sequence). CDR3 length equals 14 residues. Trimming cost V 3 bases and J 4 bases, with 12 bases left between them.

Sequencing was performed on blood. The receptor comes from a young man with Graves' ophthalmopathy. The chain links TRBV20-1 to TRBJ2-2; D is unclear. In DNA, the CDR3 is TGCAGTGCTAGTGGGCCCTCCAGCACCGGGGAGCTGTTTTTT. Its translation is CSASGPSSTGELFF.